This T cell receptor (beta chain) was sequenced during a study of blood T cell repertoires in COVID-19. The germline V and J ends were trimmed by 2 bases and 0 bases, with 10 bases remaining between them. Per the germline V gene, CDR1 is GTSNPN and CDR2 is SVGIG (reference sequence). This CDR3 region has 14 residues. TCRdb keeps only in-frame clones here, not all; method: immunoSEQ multiplex PCR. The sample lists approximately 280,000 clones, approximately 88% occurring once. The source is a woman in her forties who had recovered from COVID-19. The chain carries TRBV30 and TRBJ1-1, with D perhaps matching TRBD1 (5 bases). The material sequenced was PBMCs or T cells enriched from blood (not recorded which). The CDR3 DNA reads TGTGCCTGGAGTCTAGACAGCATGAACACTGAAGCTTTCTTT. Translated: CAWSLDSMNTEAFF.